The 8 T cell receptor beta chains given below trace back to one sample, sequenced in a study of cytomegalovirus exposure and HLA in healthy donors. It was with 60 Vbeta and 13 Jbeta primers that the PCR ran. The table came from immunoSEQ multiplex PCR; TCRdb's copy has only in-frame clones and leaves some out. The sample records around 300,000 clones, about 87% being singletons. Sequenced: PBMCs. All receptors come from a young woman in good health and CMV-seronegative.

CDR3 region: CASSKTGGPDTQYF. The DNA for the CDR3 is TGTGCCAGCAGCAAGACAGGCGGTCCAGATACGCAGTATTTT. The rearrangement links TRBV21-1 to TRBJ2-3; the D call of TRBD1 is as the table states it, not checked on the DNA. TRBV21-1 corresponds to a pseudogene. The CDR3 totals 14 residues.

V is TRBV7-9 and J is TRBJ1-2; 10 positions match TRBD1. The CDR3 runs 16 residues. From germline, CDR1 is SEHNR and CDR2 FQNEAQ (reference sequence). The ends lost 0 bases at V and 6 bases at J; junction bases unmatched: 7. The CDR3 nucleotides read TGTGCCAGCAGCTTAGCAGGGACAGGGGTAGAGGATGGCTACACCTTC. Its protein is CASSLAGTGVEDGYTF.

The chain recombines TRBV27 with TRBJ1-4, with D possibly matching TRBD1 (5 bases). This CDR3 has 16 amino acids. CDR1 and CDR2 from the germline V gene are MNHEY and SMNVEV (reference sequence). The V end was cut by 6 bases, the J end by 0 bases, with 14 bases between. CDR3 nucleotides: TGTGCCAGCAGACTCCATATCAGGGCAACTAATGAAAAACTGTTTTTT. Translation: CASRLHIRATNEKLFF.

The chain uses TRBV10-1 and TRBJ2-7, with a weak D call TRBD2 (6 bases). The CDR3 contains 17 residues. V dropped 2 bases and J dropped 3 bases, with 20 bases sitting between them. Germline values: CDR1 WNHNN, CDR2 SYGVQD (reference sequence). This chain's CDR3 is CASSEPGTAGRRYEQYF. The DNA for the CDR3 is TGCGCCAGCAGTGAGCCCGGAACCGCGGGGAGGCGCTACGAGCAGTACTTC.

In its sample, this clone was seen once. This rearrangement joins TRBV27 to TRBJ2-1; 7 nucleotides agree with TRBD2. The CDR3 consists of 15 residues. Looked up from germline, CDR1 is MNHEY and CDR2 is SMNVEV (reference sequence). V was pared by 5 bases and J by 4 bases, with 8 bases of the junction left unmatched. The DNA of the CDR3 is TGTGCCAGCAGTCTCGGGACTACCGTTTACAATGAGCAGTTCTTC. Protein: CASSLGTTVYNEQFF.

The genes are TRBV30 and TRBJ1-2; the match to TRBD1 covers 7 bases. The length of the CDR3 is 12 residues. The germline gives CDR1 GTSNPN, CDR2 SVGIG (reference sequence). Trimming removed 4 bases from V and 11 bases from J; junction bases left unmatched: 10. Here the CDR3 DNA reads TGTGCCTGGAAGGCCGGGACAGAGGAATACACCTTC. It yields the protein CAWKAGTEEYTF.

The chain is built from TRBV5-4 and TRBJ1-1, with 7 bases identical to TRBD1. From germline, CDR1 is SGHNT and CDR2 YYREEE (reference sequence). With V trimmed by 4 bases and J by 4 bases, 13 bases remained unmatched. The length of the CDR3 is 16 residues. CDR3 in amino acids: CASSPDRVTLSTEAFF. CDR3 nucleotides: TGTGCCAGCAGCCCTGACAGGGTAACTTTATCCACTGAAGCTTTCTTT.

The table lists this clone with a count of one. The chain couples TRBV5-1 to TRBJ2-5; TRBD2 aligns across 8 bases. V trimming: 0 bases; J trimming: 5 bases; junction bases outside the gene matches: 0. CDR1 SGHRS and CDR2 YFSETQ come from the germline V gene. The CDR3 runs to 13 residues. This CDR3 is CASSLAGGETQYF. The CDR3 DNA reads TGCGCCAGCAGCTTGGCGGGGGGGGAGACCCAGTACTTC.